A selection of T cell receptor beta chains follows, all from one sample in a study of metastatic and nonmetastatic thyroid tumors. Using MiXCR, TCRdb re-called clones from the PCR reads. The sample consists of some 83,000 clones, around 12% of them appearing once. Specimen: tumor tissue. The receptors derive from a female donor with papillary thyroid cancer or a benign thyroid nodule (not recorded which). Some clones in this sample may be carry-over from other donors' samples. Both conserved end residues are part of each CDR3. A D gene is named only where the DNA matches it firmly. Rows give clone size only sometimes, using once, few, many, or a class for an expanded clone.

TRBJ1-2 many TRBD1 TRBV30 TGTGCCTGGAGTGTAAGGCGACAGGGACATGGCTACACCTTC CAWSVRRQGHGYTF
TRBJ1-1 many . TRBV7-9 TGTGCCAGCAGCGCCCTAGCTTTCTTT CASSALAFF
TRBJ2-2 few . TRBV6-1 TGTGCCAGCAGTCAACCGCGGCCCCGTGAGCTGTTTTTT CASSQPRPRELFF
TRBJ1-1 many . TRBV27 TGTGCCAGCAGTTTAAGGTTACGGGAACTTAACACTGAAGCTTTCTTT CASSLRLRELNTEAFF
TRBJ1-1 many . TRBV18 TGTGCCAGCTCACCTGCCCAGAACACTGAAGCTTTCTTT CASSPAQNTEAFF
TRBJ2-7 . . TRBV5-1 TGCGCCAGCAGCTTAGTACTAGGCGGGTACGAGCAGTACTTC CASSLVLGGYEQYF
TRBJ1-2 many TRBD1 TRBV11-3 TGTGCCAGCAGCCCAGGACAGGTTGGCTACACCTTC CASSPGQVGYTF
TRBJ1-1 many . TRBV20-1 TGCAGTGCTAGAAACAGGGATACTGAAGCTTTCTTT CSARNRDTEAFF
TRBJ1-4 many . TRBV18 TGTGCCAGCTCACTGGATTATAATGAAAAACTGTTTTTT CASSLDYNEKLFF
TRBJ2-7 many . TRBV30 TGTGCCTGGAGCCATAACTACGAGCAGTACTTC CAWSHNYEQYF
TRBJ2-1 many . TRBV20-1 TGCAGTGCTAGGCCCTTGCAAGTGTATGAGCAGTTCTTC CSARPLQVYEQFF
TRBJ1-2 many TRBD1 TRBV30 TGTGCCTGGAGGGAAAGGACAGGGAGAATGGGTTATGGCTACACCTTC CAWRERTGRMGYGYTF
TRBJ2-7 . . TRBV6-1 TGTGCCAGCAAACACCAGGGGTACGAGCAGTACTTC CASKHQGYEQYF
TRBJ1-1 many TRBD1 TRBV6-1 TGTGCCACCAAGGACAGGGGGCGGACTGAAGCTTTCTTT CATKDRGRTEAFF
TRBJ2-1 many . TRBV6-1 TGTGCCAGCAGTGTAAGGAGGCTCGAGCAGTTCTTC CASSVRRLEQFF
TRBJ2-3 many TRBD2 TRBV5-4 TGTGCCAGCAGTTCCCAGCGGGATGGAGATACGCAGTATTTT CASSSQRDGDTQYF
TRBJ2-1 many TRBD2 TRBV6-2/TRBV6-3 TGTGCCAGCAGTTCGAGAGGGACTAGCGGGAGGAGCTCCTACAATGAGCAGTTCTTC CASSSRGTSGRSSYNEQFF
TRBJ1-1 . . TRBV6-1 TGTGCCAGCACTCGAACCTTAGGGACTGAAGCTTTCTTT CASTRTLGTEAFF
TRBJ2-7 . . TRBV5-1 TGCGCCAGCAGCTTGGGAAAGTTACTTGAACCATACGAGCAGTACTTC CASSLGKLLEPYEQYF
TRBJ1-1 . TRBD1 TRBV18 TGTGCCAGCTCAGCGGTCACAGGGGGCGTCCTTAGGACTGAAGCTTTCTTT CASSAVTGGVLRTEAFF
TRBJ2-7 many TRBD1 TRBV24-1 TGTGCCACCAGCCCTTCCTGGGACAGGGCGTCCGAGCAGTACTTC CATSPSWDRASEQYF
TRBJ2-3 many . TRBV27 TGTGCCAGCAGTTTTTCAATTCCTAGCACAGATACGCAGTATTTT CASSFSIPSTDTQYF
TRBJ2-3 . . TRBV11-1 TGTGCCAGCAGATTGGCAGATATATTCGAACCCACAGATACGCAGTATTTT CASRLADIFEPTDTQYF
TRBJ2-5 many TRBD1 TRBV19 TGTGCCAGTAGTACAACAGGGGGCAGTGAGACCCAGTACTTC CASSTTGGSETQYF
TRBJ2-5 many . TRBV10-2 TGCGCCAGCACCGGGACCAGCCAAGAGACCCAGTACTTC CASTGTSQETQYF
TRBJ1-2 many TRBD1 TRBV28 TGTGCCAGCAGTTTAAGGACAGGGGCCATCTATGGCTACACCTTC CASSLRTGAIYGYTF
TRBJ2-1 many TRBD2 TRBV6-4 TGTGCCAGCAGTGACGGGACTAGCGGGAACAATGAGCAGTTCTTC CASSDGTSGNNEQFF
TRBJ1-1 many . TRBV20-1 TGCAGTGCTAACCCAGGGATGAGGGTCAACACTGAAGCTTTCTTT CSANPGMRVNTEAFF
TRBJ1-2 few TRBD1 TRBV24-1 TGTGCCACCAGTCGCCCGGGACAGGGTCACGGCTACACCTTC CATSRPGQGHGYTF
TRBJ2-7 few TRBD1 TRBV19 TGTGCCAGTACCAACCCTGCAGGGGGCACCTACGAGCAGTACTTC CASTNPAGGTYEQYF
TRBJ2-7 many TRBD1 TRBV11-2 TGTGCCAGCAGCTTATCCACGCCCGGGACAGGTTCATACGAGCAGTACTTC CASSLSTPGTGSYEQYF
TRBJ1-1 many . TRBV18 TGTGCCAGCTCACCGGGGAACGGGATCCCTGAAGCTTTCTTT CASSPGNGIPEAFF
TRBJ2-3 medium-sized TRBD1 TRBV6-1 TGTGCCAGCAGGCCGACAGGGGTTCGGACGCAGTATTTT CASRPTGVRTQYF
TRBJ1-2 many . TRBV6-1 TGTGCCAGCAGTGCCCGACTTAGGGGGGTCTATGGCTACACCTTC CASSARLRGVYGYTF
TRBJ2-5 many . TRBV15 TGTGCCACCAGCAGAGATGTGGGGGAGGAGACCCAGTACTTC CATSRDVGEETQYF
TRBJ2-2 . TRBD2 TRBV20-1 TGCAGTGCTAGCTGGGTGGTACTAGCGGACACCGGGGAGCTGTTTTTT CSASWVVLADTGELFF
TRBJ1-5 few TRBD1 TRBV6-1 TGTGCCAGCAAAACAGGGGGCTGGTCTGGTGATCAACCCCAGAATTTT CASKTGGWSGDQPQNF
TRBJ1-2 . TRBD1 TRBV4-1 TGCGCCAGCAGCCGAGAGTACAGGGGGTTTGATGGCTACACCTTC CASSREYRGFDGYTF
TRBJ2-3 . TRBD1 TRBV29-1 TGCAGCGTAGCCCAAGGACAGGACCGGTCAGATACGCAGTATTTT CSVAQGQDRSDTQYF
TRBJ2-2 many . TRBV4-1 TGCGCCAGCAGCCACCTTCTAGCCTCCGGGGAGCTGTTTTTT CASSHLLASGELFF
TRBJ1-1 many . TRBV30 TGTGCCTGGAGACCCCTGGGCCATATGGACGAAGCTTTCTTT CAWRPLGHMDEAFF
TRBJ2-1 few . TRBV12-3/TRBV12-4 TGTGCCAGCGTTTCGACATCCACGGGCTCCTACAATGAGCAGTTCTTC CASVSTSTGSYNEQFF
TRBJ2-7 . TRBD2 TRBV5-4 TGTGCCAGCAGTGGTAGCGGGAGTCTATTTGACGAGCAGTACTTC CASSGSGSLFDEQYF
TRBJ2-1 many TRBD2 TRBV6-2/TRBV6-3 TGTGCCAGCACTTACTGGACTAGCGGCCGAAGCTCCTACAATGAGCAGTTCTTC CASTYWTSGRSSYNEQFF
TRBJ1-4 many TRBD1 TRBV20-1 TGCAGTGCTGGACAGGGTATGGGGGAAAAACTGTTTTTT CSAGQGMGEKLFF
TRBJ2-5 many . TRBV5-5 TGTGCCAGCACTTTGAGGGCTGTCCAAGAGACCCAGTACTTC CASTLRAVQETQYF
TRBJ2-5 many TRBD2 TRBV20-1 TGCAGTGCTTTTAGCGGGAGGCACGAGACCCAGTACTTC CSAFSGRHETQYF
TRBJ2-7 many . TRBV3-1 TGTGCCAGCAGCCAAGCCTTCGGCGGAGGGCGCTACGAGCAGTACTTC CASSQAFGGGRYEQYF
TRBJ2-4 . TRBD1 TRBV7-9 TGTGCCAGCAGCTGTGACAGGGCTAATTTGAACATTCAGTACTTC CASSCDRANLNIQYF
TRBJ2-1 . TRBD2 TRBV28 TGTGCCAGCAGTTTTAGCGGGAGGGCTAGTTATTCCTACAATGAGCATTTCTTC CASSFSGRASYSYNEHFF
TRBJ2-7 many TRBD1 TRBV14 TGTGCCAGCAGCCCACTACAGGGGGCTTACGAGCAGTACTTC CASSPLQGAYEQYF
TRBJ2-1 few . TRBV29-1 TGCAGCGTTGGACTTTACAATGAGCAGTTCTTC CSVGLYNEQFF
TRBJ2-3 many TRBD2 TRBV2 TGTGCCAGCAGCTTTAGGTCTAGCGGGAGGGCCGATACGCAGTATTTT CASSFRSSGRADTQYF
TRBJ2-5 many TRBD2 TRBV7-9 TGTGCCAGCAGCGGGCTAGCGGGAGAGACCCAGTACTTC CASSGLAGETQYF
TRBJ2-7 many . TRBV3-1 TGTGCCAGCAGCCAAGATCTAGGGGACTCCTACGAGCAGTACTTC CASSQDLGDSYEQYF
TRBJ2-2 many TRBD1 TRBV24-1 TGTGCCACCAGTGATTTGCATCCAGGGGGACCTCCCGGGGAGCTGTTTTTT CATSDLHPGGPPGELFF
TRBJ2-1 many . TRBV12-3/TRBV12-4 TGTGCCAGCAGTTCGGAGGGCGGGTCCTACAATGAGCAGTTCTTC CASSSEGGSYNEQFF
TRBJ2-7 medium-sized . TRBV7-2 TGTGCCAGCAGCTTAGGGGGTTCGGGGTACGAGCAGTACTTC CASSLGGSGYEQYF